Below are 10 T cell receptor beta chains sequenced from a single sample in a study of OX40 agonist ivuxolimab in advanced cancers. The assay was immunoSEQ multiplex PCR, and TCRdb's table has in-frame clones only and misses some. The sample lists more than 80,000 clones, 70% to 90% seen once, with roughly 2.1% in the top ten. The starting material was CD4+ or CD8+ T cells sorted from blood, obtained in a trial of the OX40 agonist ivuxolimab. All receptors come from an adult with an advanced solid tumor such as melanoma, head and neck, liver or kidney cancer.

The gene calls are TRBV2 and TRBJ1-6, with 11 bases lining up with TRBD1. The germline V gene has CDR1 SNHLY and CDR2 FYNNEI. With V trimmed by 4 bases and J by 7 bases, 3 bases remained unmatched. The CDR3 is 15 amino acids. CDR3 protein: CASSGTGGGNSPLHF. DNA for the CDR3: TGTGCCAGCAGTGGGACAGGGGGCGGAAATTCACCCCTCCACTTT.

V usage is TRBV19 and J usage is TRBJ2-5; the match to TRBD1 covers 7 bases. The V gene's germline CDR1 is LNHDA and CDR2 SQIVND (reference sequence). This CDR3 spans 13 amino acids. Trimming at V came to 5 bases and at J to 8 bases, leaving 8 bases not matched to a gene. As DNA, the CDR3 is TGTGCCAGTAGTGGGACAGTCCAGCTTACCCAGTACTTC. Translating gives CASSGTVQLTQYF.

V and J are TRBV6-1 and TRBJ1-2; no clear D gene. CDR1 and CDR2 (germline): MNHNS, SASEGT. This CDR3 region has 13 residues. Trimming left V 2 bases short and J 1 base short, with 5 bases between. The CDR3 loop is CASSEQDNYGYTF. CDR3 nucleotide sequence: TGTGCCAGCAGTGAACAGGATAACTATGGCTACACCTTC.

In nucleotides, the CDR3 is TGTGCCAGCAGCACCGGGACGGTCTATGGCTACACCTTC. Amino acid sequence: CASSTGTVYGYTF. The chain employs TRBV11-3 and TRBJ1-2; TRBD1 is a possible D gene (5 bases). V dropped 5 bases and J dropped 4 bases, with 11 bases sitting between them. Per the germline V gene, CDR1 is SGHNT and CDR2 is YENEEA. This CDR3 region has 13 residues.

Here the CDR3 reads CASSRDRTFGSGANVLTF. The CDR3 nucleotides read TGTGCCAGCAGTCGGGACAGGACTTTTGGGTCTGGGGCCAACGTCCTGACTTTC. The chain employs TRBV28 and TRBJ2-6, with 8 bases matching TRBD1. The CDR3 is 18 amino acids. CDR1 and CDR2 from the germline V gene are MDHEN and SYDVKM. Germline trimming cut 5 bases from V and 1 base from J; bases unmatched to any gene: 10.

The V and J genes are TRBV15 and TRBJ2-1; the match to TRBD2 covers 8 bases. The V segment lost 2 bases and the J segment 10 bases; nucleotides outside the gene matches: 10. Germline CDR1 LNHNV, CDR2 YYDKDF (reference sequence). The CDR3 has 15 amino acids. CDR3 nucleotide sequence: TGTGCCACCAGCAGACGAAGCGGGAGAGAGGACGAGCAGTTCTTC. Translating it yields CATSRRSGREDEQFF.

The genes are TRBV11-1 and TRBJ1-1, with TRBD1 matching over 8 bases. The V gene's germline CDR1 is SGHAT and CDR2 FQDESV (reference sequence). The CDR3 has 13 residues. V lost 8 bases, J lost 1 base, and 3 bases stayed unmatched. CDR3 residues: CASATGGNTEAFF. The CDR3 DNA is TGTGCCAGCGCTACAGGGGGGAACACTGAAGCTTTCTTT. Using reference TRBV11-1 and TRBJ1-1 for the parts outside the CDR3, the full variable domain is EAEVAQSPRYKITEKSQAVAFWCDPISGHATLYWYRQILGQGPELLVQFQDESVVDDSQLPKDRFSAERLKGVDSTLKIQPAELGDSAMYLCASATGGNTEAFFGQGTRLTVV.

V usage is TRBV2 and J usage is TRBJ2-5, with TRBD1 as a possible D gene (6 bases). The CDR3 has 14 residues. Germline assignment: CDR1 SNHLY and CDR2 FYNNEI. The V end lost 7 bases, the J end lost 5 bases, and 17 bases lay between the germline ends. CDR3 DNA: TGTGCCAGCAAGGACAGAACCCAAAAGGAGACCCAGTACTTC. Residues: CASKDRTQKETQYF.

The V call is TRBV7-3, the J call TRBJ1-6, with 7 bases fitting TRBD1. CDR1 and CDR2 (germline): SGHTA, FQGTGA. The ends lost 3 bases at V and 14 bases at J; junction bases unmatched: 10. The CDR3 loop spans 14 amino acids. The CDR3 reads CASSLGQPSSSLHF. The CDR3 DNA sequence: TGTGCCAGCAGCTTGGGACAGCCATCGTCGTCCCTCCACTTT.

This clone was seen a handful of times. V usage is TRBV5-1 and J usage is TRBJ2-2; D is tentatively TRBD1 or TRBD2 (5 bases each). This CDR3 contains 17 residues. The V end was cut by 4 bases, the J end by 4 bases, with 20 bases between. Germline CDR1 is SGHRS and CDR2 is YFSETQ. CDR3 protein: CASSLRPGQGSTGELFF. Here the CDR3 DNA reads TGCGCCAGCAGCCTCCGTCCGGGGCAGGGTAGCACCGGGGAGCTGTTTTTT.